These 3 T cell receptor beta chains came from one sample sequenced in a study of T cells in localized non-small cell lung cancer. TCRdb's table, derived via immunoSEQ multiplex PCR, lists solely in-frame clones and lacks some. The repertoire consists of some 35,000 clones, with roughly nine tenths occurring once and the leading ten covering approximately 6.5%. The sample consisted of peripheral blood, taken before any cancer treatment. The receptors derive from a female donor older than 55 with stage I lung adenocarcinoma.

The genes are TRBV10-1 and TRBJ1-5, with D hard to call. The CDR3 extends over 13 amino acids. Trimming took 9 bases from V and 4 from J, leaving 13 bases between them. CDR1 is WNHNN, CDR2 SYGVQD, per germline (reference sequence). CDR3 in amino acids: CASTVANNQPQHF. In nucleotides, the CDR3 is TGCGCCAGTACTGTCGCTAATAATCAGCCCCAGCATTTT.

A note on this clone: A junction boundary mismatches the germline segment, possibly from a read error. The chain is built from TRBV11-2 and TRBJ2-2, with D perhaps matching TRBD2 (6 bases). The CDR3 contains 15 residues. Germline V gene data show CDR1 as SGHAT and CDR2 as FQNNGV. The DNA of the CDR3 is TGTGCCAGCACTGAATTGGCTCTCAACGGCGGGGAACTGTTTTTT. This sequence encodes CASTELALNGGELFF.

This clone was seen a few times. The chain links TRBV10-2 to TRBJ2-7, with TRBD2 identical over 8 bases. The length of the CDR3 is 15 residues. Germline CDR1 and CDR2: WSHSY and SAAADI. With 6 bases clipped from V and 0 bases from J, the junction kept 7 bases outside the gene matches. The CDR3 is CASSSRGESSYEQYV. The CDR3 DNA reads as TGCGCCAGCAGCTCGCGGGGGGAGAGCTCCTACGAGCAGTACGTC.